This T cell receptor (beta chain) is drawn from a study of blood T cells in healthy people across ages. At the level of the study: About one barcoded beta molecule per two T cells was the capture yield of template switching.

This clonotype was detected a few times. Germline V gives CDR1 SGDLS, CDR2 YYNGEE. Trimming left V 2 bases short and J 3 bases short, with 5 bases between. The CDR3 covers 12 residues. A J-beta primer mix and a sample-barcoded 5' primer were used in a second PCR of roughly 7 to 12 cycles. A single record per CDR3 protein comes from TCRdb applying MiXCR to the 5' RACE reads. The data contain 1.5 million to 2 million distinct CDR3 sequences, about 50% of them singletons. Material for sequencing was blood. The clonotype comes from a middle-aged woman in good health. V is TRBV9 and J is TRBJ2-5, with D unclear. The CDR3 reads CASSVTEETQYF. CDR3 nucleotide sequence: TGTGCCAGCAGCGTTACGGAAGAGACCCAGTACTTC. The full variable domain, its missing parts supplied by reference TRBV9 and TRBJ2-5, is DSGVTQTPKHLITATGQRVTLRCSPRSGDLSVYWYQQSLDQGLQFLIQYYNGEERAKGNILERFSAQQFPDLHSELNLSSLELGDSALYFCASSVTEETQYFGPGTRLLVL.